The sequence of this T cell receptor (beta chain) was determined in a study of memory CD4+ T cells and cytomegalovirus serostatus. Study background: Donors were healthy Belgian adults, 8 to 10 CMV seropositive and approximately 25 seronegative. General observations from the study: Of about 150 reported CMV TCRbeta sequences, around 62 were found in memory CD4+ repertoires.

From germline, CDR1 is MNHNS and CDR2 SASEGT. The CDR3 spans 11 residues. The germline V and J ends were trimmed by 2 bases and 8 bases, with 4 bases remaining between them. Profiling relied on immunoSEQ multiplex PCR, and the TCRdb table lists in-frame clones only, not all of them. The sample shows about 50,000 clones, 78% of them seen only once. Worth noting for this clone: As yet, its antigen is unknown.

Single viable CD3+CD4+CD8-CD45RO+ cells were sorted as the memory CD4+ T cells. The sequence was collected from an adult in good health and CMV-seronegative. The chain uses TRBV6-1 and TRBJ2-1; D unclear. Source material: memory CD4+ T cells from blood. CDR3: CASSEWDEQFF. CDR3 DNA sequence: TGTGCCAGCAGTGAATGGGATGAGCAGTTCTTC.